The TCR beta chain under discussion was sequenced for a study of control samples from healthy donors and cancer patients. TCRdb's copy holds only in-frame clones and misses some; the assay was immunoSEQ multiplex PCR. The sample shows some 70,000 clones, 75% to 85% of them seen only once. The germline gives CDR1 SNHLY, CDR2 FYNNEI. The V end was cut by 6 bases, the J end by 5 bases, with 16 bases between. This CDR3 spans 15 amino acids. This clone has a single count. The chain combines TRBV2 with TRBJ1-4; D remains ambiguous. The sequenced sample consisted of blood. This TCR was sampled from a man aged 55-75 years in good health. CDR3 sequence: CASRSQPVRNEKLFF. CDR3 nucleotides: TGTGCCAGCAGGTCCCAGCCAGTAAGGAATGAAAAACTGTTTTTT. Full variable domain (remainder filled in from reference TRBV2 and TRBJ1-4): EPEVTQTPSHQVTQMGQEVILRCVPISNHLYFYWYRQILGQKVEFLVSFYNNEISEKSEIFDDQFSVERPDGSNFTLKIRSTKLEDSAMYFCASRSQPVRNEKLFFGSGTQLSVL.